These 24 T cell receptor beta chains were sequenced from one sample in a study of shared clonotypes between healthy human individuals. TCRdb's copy holds only in-frame clones and misses some; the assay was immunoSEQ multiplex PCR. The sample consists of 2 million to 2.5 million clones, about nine tenths of them appearing once. Sequencing input: naive CD4+ T cells from PBMCs. The subset denotes: CD45RA+ positively selected. Source of these receptors: a young man in good health. Some clones in this sample may be carry-over from other donors' samples.

A single count supports this clone. Other DNA sequences in this specimen translate into the identical CDR3. This sequence joins TRBV5-1 and TRBJ1-2; TRBD1 matches 7 bases. J gave up 0 bases and V 2 bases, and 1 base lay outside the gene matches. The CDR3 runs 14 residues. Germline assignment: CDR1 SGHRS and CDR2 YFSETQ. The CDR3 DNA reads as TGCGCCAGCAGCTTTGACAGGGCTAACTATGGCTACACCTTC. Translated, it gives CASSFDRANYGYTF. The whole variable domain, remainder taken from reference TRBV5-1 and TRBJ1-2, is KAGVTQTPRYLIKTRGQQVTLSCSPISGHRSVSWYQQTPGQGLQFLFEYFSETQRNKGNFPGRFSGRQFSNSRSEMNVSTLELGDSALYLCASSFDRANYGYTFGSGTRLTVV.

The chain links TRBV10-2 to TRBJ2-7, with D hard to call. V shed 10 bases and J shed 4 bases, with 20 bases lying between them. Germline CDR1 is WSHSY and CDR2 is SAAADI. This CDR3 is built from 14 residues. Here the CDR3 reads CAIARPQAPYEQYF. In DNA, the CDR3 is TGCGCCATTGCGAGGCCCCAAGCCCCGTACGAGCAGTACTTC.

The chain recombines TRBV28 with TRBJ2-3; TRBD2 agrees at 8 bases. This CDR3 contains 15 residues. CDR1 and CDR2 from the germline V gene are MDHEN and SYDVKM. V shed 8 bases and J 3 bases; nucleotides not matched to a gene: 10. Here the CDR3 reads CASAYGGGVTDTQYF. In DNA form, the CDR3 reads TGTGCCAGCGCTTACGGGGGGGGAGTTACAGATACGCAGTATTTT.

The chain is built from TRBV6-5 and TRBJ2-4; possible D gene TRBD2, 6 bases. The ends were cut back, 0 bases at V and 9 bases at J, with 9 bases in the middle. Germline CDR1 is MNHEY and CDR2 is SVGAGI. This CDR3 comprises 13 residues. The CDR3 DNA sequence: TGTGCCAGCAGTTACTCAACGGAGGGCATTCAGTACTTC. Its translation is CASSYSTEGIQYF.

Written as DNA, the CDR3 is TGTGCCATCAGTGAGTCAGAACTAGCGGGGGTAGAGCAGTTCTTC. Translation gives CAISESELAGVEQFF. The rearrangement links TRBV10-3 to TRBJ2-1, with 11 bases lining up with TRBD2. CDR1 and CDR2 (germline): ENHRY, SYGVKD. The CDR3 has 15 amino acids. J lost 10 bases, V lost 0 bases, and 5 bases had no gene match.

This sequence joins TRBV7-3 and TRBJ1-3; no firm D call. Trimming took off 0 bases at V and 4 bases at J, with 4 bases between the two ends. Per germline, CDR1 SGHTA and CDR2 FQGTGA. The CDR3 length is 13 residues. Here the CDR3 DNA reads TGTGCCAGCAGCTTAACCGCCGGAAACACCATATATTTT. It translates to CASSLTAGNTIYF.

The chain is built from TRBV7-9 and TRBJ1-3; tentative D call: TRBD1 (5 bases). CDR3 length equals 16 residues. V was cut by 2 bases and J by 0 bases, with 11 bases left in between. Germline V gene lookup returns CDR1 SEHNR and CDR2 FQNEAQ (reference sequence). CDR3 bases: TGTGCCAGCAGCTTAAGGGACCCTCGCTCTGGAAACACCATATATTTT. Its translation: CASSLRDPRSGNTIYF.

V is TRBV5-1 and J is TRBJ2-1; 8 bases align to TRBD2. The V gene end was trimmed by 4 bases and the J gene end by 6 bases; junction bases not matched to a gene: 6. Germline CDR1 is SGHRS and CDR2 is YFSETQ. This CDR3 is 14 amino acids long. The chain's CDR3 is CASSGGTRGNEQFF. The CDR3 DNA sequence: TGCGCCAGCAGCGGCGGGACTAGGGGCAATGAGCAGTTCTTC. The whole variable domain, filled in from reference TRBV5-1 and TRBJ2-1, reads KAGVTQTPRYLIKTRGQQVTLSCSPISGHRSVSWYQQTPGQGLQFLFEYFSETQRNKGNFPGRFSGRQFSNSRSEMNVSTLELGDSALYLCASSGGTRGNEQFFGPGTRLTVL.

V is TRBV11-3 and J is TRBJ2-2, with 12 bases matching TRBD2. The CDR3 is 15 amino acids. Germline V gene sequence: CDR1 SGHNT, CDR2 YENEEA. Trimming took 5 bases from V and 5 from J; bases not matched to a gene: 3. The DNA of the CDR3 is TGTGCCAGCAGCCCTGGACTAGCGGGGACCGGGGAGCTGTTTTTT. This encodes CASSPGLAGTGELFF.

The rearrangement links TRBV30 to TRBJ2-1, with D uncertain. From germline, CDR1 is GTSNPN and CDR2 SVGIG (reference sequence). Trimming pared 5 bases from V and 3 bases from J, leaving 14 bases between. This CDR3 is built from 14 residues. CDR3 DNA sequence: TGTGCCTGGCAGAGCGAGTCGGGCTACAATGAGCAGTTCTTC. This codes for CAWQSESGYNEQFF.

The chain employs TRBV7-3 and TRBJ2-2; D is unresolved. The germline gives CDR1 SGHTA, CDR2 FQGTGA. The CDR3 sequence is 15 residues long. Trimming shortened V by 1 base and J by 2 bases, and 8 bases separated the two germline ends. CDR3 DNA: TGTGCCAGCAGCTTAAACTCGGATAACACCGGGGAGCTGTTTTTT. Protein: CASSLNSDNTGELFF.

The CDR3 DNA is TGTGCCAGCAGCACCCGGGACAGGGGAAGGGACGGGGAGCTGTTTTTT. Protein product: CASSTRDRGRDGELFF. J is TRBJ2-2 and V is TRBV5-4, with 10 bases that match TRBD1. The germline gives CDR1 SGHNT, CDR2 YYREEE (reference sequence). The CDR3 is made up of 16 amino acids. After removal of 4 bases from V and 7 bases from J, the junction contained 10 bases not matched to a gene.

The chain couples TRBV4-2 to TRBJ1-2, with D possibly being TRBD1 (6 bases). Between the trimmed V and J ends, which lost 4 bases and 8 bases, there was a span of 23 bases. Per the germline V gene, CDR1 is LGHNA and CDR2 is YNFKEQ. The CDR3 spans 16 residues. CDR3 residues: CASSPRGAEGLVGYTF. The CDR3 DNA reads as TGTGCCAGCAGCCCGAGGGGGGCAGAAGGGTTGGTGGGCTACACCTTC.

The chain is built from TRBV6-5 and TRBJ1-3; no clear D gene. V was clipped by 2 bases and J by 0 bases, with 11 bases between them. Germline CDR1 is MNHEY and CDR2 is SVGAGI. There are 16 residues in the CDR3. The CDR3 loop reads CASSYGVNSSGNTIYF. CDR3 coding DNA: TGTGCCAGCAGTTACGGGGTTAATAGCTCTGGAAACACCATATATTTT.

V and J are TRBV27 and TRBJ2-3, with D unresolved. The CDR3 covers 14 residues. The germline CDR1 and CDR2 sequences are MNHEY and SMNVEV (reference sequence). V gave up 5 bases and J gave up 3 bases, with 12 bases separating them. Here the CDR3 reads CASSQRRRTDTQYF. The CDR3 DNA reads as TGTGCCAGCAGTCAAAGACGACGGACAGATACGCAGTATTTT.

The CDR3 is CASSRDTVPLYLNYGYTF. The DNA of the CDR3 is TGCGCCAGCAGTAGAGATACAGTTCCCTTATACCTTAACTATGGCTACACCTTC. The genes are TRBV10-1 and TRBJ1-2; no clear D. Trimming removed 5 bases at V and 1 base at J, with 23 bases between. Per germline, CDR1 WNHNN and CDR2 SYGVQD (reference sequence). The CDR3 extends over 18 amino acids.

The chain uses TRBV11-3 and TRBJ1-3; no clear D. The CDR3 spans 12 residues. The V end was cut by 5 bases, the J end by 5 bases, with 7 bases between. The germline gives CDR1 SGHNT, CDR2 YENEEA. CDR3 DNA: TGTGCCAGCAGCCCGACCCGAAACACCATATATTTT. This translates into CASSPTRNTIYF.

The V call is TRBV28, the J call TRBJ2-7; the D gene is possibly TRBD2 (6 bases). Germline V gene data show CDR1 as MDHEN and CDR2 as SYDVKM. The CDR3 length is 13 residues. The V end lost 7 bases, the J end lost 6 bases, and 16 bases lay between the germline ends. The CDR3 loop reads CASMSGQTGEQYF. CDR3 bases: TGTGCCAGCATGAGCGGGCAGACCGGCGAGCAGTACTTC. The full variable domain, in which reference TRBV28 and TRBJ2-7 provide the parts outside the CDR3, is DVKVTQSSRYLVKRTGEKVFLECVQDMDHENMFWYRQDPGLGLRLIYFSYDVKMKEKGDIPEGYSVSREKKERFSLILESASTNQTSMYLCASMSGQTGEQYFGPGTRLTVT.

This clone appeared a single time. The CDR3 DNA reads as TGTGCCAGCAGTGAATTAGCGGGACCAGGCACAGATACGCAGTATTTT. It is translated as CASSELAGPGTDTQYF. V usage is TRBV6-1 and J usage is TRBJ2-3; 8 nucleotides line up with TRBD2. The V segment lost 2 bases and the J segment 1 base; nucleotides outside the gene matches: 5. The CDR3 extends over 16 amino acids. Germline lookup yields CDR1 MNHNS and CDR2 SASEGT.

The genes are TRBV18 and TRBJ2-7; D not certain. Germline loops: CDR1 KGHSH, CDR2 LQKENI. V lost 3 bases and J 7 bases, leaving 19 bases between the germline ends. This CDR3 contains 15 residues. For the CDR3, the DNA is TGTGCCAGCTCACCTACCGCTCAAAGGTCTAGGGAGCAGTACTTC. Translation gives CASSPTAQRSREQYF.

V is TRBV7-2 and J is TRBJ2-1; TRBD2 matches 8 bases. V trimming: 1 base; J trimming: 7 bases; junction bases outside the gene matches: 6. CDR3 length: 15 amino acids. Germline CDR1 and CDR2: SGHTA and FQGNSA. CDR3 in DNA: TGTGCCAGCAGCTTAGACGGGAGGGCCTCGAATGAGCAGTTCTTC. The encoded protein is CASSLDGRASNEQFF.

The genes are TRBV19 and TRBJ1-2; tentative D call: TRBD1 (6 bases). The germline V gene has CDR1 LNHDA and CDR2 SQIVND (reference sequence). The CDR3 loop spans 13 amino acids. The V gene lost 6 bases and the J gene lost 8 bases, with 16 bases spanning the gap. The CDR3 bases are TGTGCCAGTAGGCTCCCAGGGGCTGAGGGCTACACCTTC. It encodes CASRLPGAEGYTF.

The rearrangement links TRBV28 to TRBJ2-1, with D maybe TRBD1 (6 bases). Germline CDR1 and CDR2: MDHEN and SYDVKM. V lost 7 bases and J lost 1, with 17 bases in between. The length of the CDR3 is 16 residues. Here the CDR3 reads CASTDTDSPSYNEQFF. The CDR3 region has the DNA TGTGCCAGCACCGATACGGACAGCCCTTCCTACAATGAGCAGTTCTTC.

The V and J genes are TRBV5-1 and TRBJ2-2; the D gene is possibly TRBD2 (5 bases). This CDR3 has 13 residues. Trimming left V 4 bases short and J 6 bases short, with 10 bases between. Germline loops: CDR1 SGHRS, CDR2 YFSETQ. The CDR3 reads CASSPAEAGELFF. The CDR3 nucleotides are TGCGCCAGCAGCCCGGCGGAGGCCGGGGAGCTGTTTTTT. The full variable domain, its missing parts supplied by reference TRBV5-1 and TRBJ2-2, is KAGVTQTPRYLIKTRGQQVTLSCSPISGHRSVSWYQQTPGQGLQFLFEYFSETQRNKGNFPGRFSGRQFSNSRSEMNVSTLELGDSALYLCASSPAEAGELFFGEGSRLTVL.